This TCR beta chain was captured by sequencing in a study of radiotherapy plus CTLA-4 blockade in lung cancer. As for the study in general: Objective responses were seen in more than 15% of patients, disease control in approximately 30%. Study-wide findings and caveats: Reportedly, early blood T cell clone dynamics best predicted response, with interferon-beta. Peripheral blood showed expansion of tumor-derived TCR clones after radiotherapy and ipilimumab.

TCRdb's table, derived via immunoSEQ multiplex PCR, lists solely in-frame clones and lacks some. This sample carries tens of thousands of clones, about 83% of them seen once, and the ten largest clones take approximately 4.8%. Treatment of patients with chemo-refractory metastatic non-small-cell lung cancer consisted of focal radiation plus CTLA-4 blockade with ipilimumab. V lost 2 bases and J 0 bases, leaving 7 bases between the germline ends. Looked up from germline, CDR1 is MDHEN and CDR2 is SYDVKM. The CDR3 totals 15 residues. With respect to this clone: The antigen is not known.

The material was peripheral blood, obtained from a patient treated with radiotherapy plus ipilimumab. The TCR sequence derives from a human donor with non-small cell lung cancer whose response to radiotherapy plus ipilimumab could not be evaluated. The rearrangement links TRBV28 to TRBJ2-2; a possible D gene is TRBD1 (5 bases). CDR3 residues: CASSLEQANTGELFF. The CDR3 coding sequence is TGTGCCAGCAGTTTAGAACAGGCGAACACCGGGGAGCTGTTTTTT.